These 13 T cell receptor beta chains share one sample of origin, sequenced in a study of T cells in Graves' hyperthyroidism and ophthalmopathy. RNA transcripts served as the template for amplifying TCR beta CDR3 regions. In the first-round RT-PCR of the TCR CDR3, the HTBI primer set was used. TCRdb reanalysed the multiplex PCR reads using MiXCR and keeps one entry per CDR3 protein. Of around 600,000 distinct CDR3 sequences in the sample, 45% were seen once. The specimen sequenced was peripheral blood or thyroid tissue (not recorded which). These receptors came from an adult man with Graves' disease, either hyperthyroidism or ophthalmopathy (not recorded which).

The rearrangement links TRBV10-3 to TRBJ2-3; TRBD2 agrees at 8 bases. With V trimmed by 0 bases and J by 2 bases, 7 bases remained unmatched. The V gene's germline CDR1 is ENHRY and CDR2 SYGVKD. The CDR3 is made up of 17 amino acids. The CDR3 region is CAISESWAGGPTDTQYF. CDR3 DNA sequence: TGTGCCATCAGTGAGTCTTGGGCGGGAGGTCCCACAGATACGCAGTATTTT.

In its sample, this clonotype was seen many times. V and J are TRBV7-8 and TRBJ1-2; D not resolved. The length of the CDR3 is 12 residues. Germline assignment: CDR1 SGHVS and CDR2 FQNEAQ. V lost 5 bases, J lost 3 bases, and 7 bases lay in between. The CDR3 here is CASSRDDYGYTF. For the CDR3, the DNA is TGTGCCAGCAGCAGGGATGACTATGGCTACACCTTC.

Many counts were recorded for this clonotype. CDR3 sequence reads: CSASSLAGGGETQYF. In DNA, the CDR3 is TGCAGTGCTAGTTCGCTAGCGGGAGGAGGGGAGACCCAGTACTTC. The chain employs TRBV20-1 and TRBJ2-5; 11 bases line up with TRBD2. The CDR3 extends over 15 amino acids. The V gene end was trimmed by 3 bases and the J gene end by 5 bases; junction bases not matched to a gene: 8. CDR1 is DFQATT and CDR2 is SNEGSKA in the germline V gene (reference sequence).

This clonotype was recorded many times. CDR3 loop: CASSLGVTGNEKLFF. The CDR3 nucleotides read TGTGCCAGCAGCTTAGGCGTGACAGGAAATGAAAAACTGTTTTTT. This chain uses TRBV7-6 with TRBJ1-4; D is possibly TRBD1 (6 bases). Germline loops: CDR1 SGHVS, CDR2 FNYEAQ. The CDR3 extends over 15 amino acids. V was shortened by 1 base and J by 5 bases, with 11 bases between the two germline ends.

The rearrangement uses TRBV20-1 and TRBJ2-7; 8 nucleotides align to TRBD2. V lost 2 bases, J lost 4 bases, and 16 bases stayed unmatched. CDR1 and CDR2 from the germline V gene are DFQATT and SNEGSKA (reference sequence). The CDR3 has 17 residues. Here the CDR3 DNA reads TGCAGTGCTAGACCCAGTGAAGGGAGCGGGAGTTGGTACGAGCAGTACTTC. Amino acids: CSARPSEGSGSWYEQYF.

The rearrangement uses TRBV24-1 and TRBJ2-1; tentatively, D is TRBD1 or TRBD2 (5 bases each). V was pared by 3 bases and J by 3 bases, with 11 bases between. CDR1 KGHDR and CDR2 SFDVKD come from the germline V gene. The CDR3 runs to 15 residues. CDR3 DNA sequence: TGTGCCACCAGTGATACCCTGGGGGACTACAATGAGCAGTTCTTC. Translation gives CATSDTLGDYNEQFF.

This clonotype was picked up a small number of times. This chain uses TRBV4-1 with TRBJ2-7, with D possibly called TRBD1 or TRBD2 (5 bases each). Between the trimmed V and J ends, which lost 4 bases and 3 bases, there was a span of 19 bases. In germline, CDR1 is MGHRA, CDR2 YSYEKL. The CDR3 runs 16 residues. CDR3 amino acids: CASSLATGAFIYEQYF. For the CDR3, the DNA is TGCGCCAGCAGCCTCGCGACCGGGGCCTTCATCTACGAGCAGTACTTC.

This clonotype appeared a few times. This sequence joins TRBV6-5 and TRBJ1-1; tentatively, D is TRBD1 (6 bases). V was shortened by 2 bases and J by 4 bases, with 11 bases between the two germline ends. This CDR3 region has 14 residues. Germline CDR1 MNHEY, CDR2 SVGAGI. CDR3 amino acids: CASSYVVGGTEAFF. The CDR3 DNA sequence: TGTGCCAGCAGTTACGTTGTAGGGGGCACTGAAGCTTTCTTT.

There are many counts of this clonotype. The CDR3 here is CASSEGHLYGYTF. CDR3 bases: TGTGCCAGCAGTGAAGGACATCTATATGGCTACACCTTC. The chain combines TRBV2 with TRBJ1-2; the D is unclear. V lost 1 base and J 5 bases, leaving 8 bases between the germline ends. This CDR3 spans 13 amino acids. The germline gives CDR1 SNHLY, CDR2 FYNNEI.

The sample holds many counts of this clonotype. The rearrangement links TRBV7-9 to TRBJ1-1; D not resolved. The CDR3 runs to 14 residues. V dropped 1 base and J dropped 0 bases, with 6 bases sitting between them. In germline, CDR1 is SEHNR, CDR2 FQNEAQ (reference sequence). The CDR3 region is CASSLDGMNTEAFF. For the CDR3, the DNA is TGTGCCAGCAGCTTAGACGGGATGAACACTGAAGCTTTCTTT.

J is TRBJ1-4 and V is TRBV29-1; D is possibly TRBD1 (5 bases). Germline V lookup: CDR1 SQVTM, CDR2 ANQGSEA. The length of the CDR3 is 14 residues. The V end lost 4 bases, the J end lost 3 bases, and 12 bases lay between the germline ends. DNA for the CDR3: TGCAGCGTTGGGGTACAGGCTGCTAATGAAAAACTGTTTTTT. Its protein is CSVGVQAANEKLFF.

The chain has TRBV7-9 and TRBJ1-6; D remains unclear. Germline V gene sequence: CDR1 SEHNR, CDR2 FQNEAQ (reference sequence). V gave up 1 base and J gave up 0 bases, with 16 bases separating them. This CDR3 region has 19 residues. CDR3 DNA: TGTGCCAGCAGCTTAGGCCAGGCAGCCGGGAGCTCCTATAATTCACCCCTCCACTTT. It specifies CASSLGQAAGSSYNSPLHF. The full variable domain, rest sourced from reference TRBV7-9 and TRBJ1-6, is DTGVSQNPRHKITKRGQNVTFRCDPISEHNRLYWYRQTLGQGPEFLTYFQNEAQLEKSRLLSDRFSAERPKGSFSTLEIQRTEQGDSAMYLCASSLGQAAGSSYNSPLHFGNGTRLTVT.

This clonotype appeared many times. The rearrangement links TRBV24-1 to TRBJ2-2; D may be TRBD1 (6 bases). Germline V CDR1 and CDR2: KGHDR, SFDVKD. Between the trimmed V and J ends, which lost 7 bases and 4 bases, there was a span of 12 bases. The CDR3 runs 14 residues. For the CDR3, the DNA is TGTGCCACCAGGGACAGCCCGAGCACCGGGGAGCTGTTTTTT. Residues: CATRDSPSTGELFF.